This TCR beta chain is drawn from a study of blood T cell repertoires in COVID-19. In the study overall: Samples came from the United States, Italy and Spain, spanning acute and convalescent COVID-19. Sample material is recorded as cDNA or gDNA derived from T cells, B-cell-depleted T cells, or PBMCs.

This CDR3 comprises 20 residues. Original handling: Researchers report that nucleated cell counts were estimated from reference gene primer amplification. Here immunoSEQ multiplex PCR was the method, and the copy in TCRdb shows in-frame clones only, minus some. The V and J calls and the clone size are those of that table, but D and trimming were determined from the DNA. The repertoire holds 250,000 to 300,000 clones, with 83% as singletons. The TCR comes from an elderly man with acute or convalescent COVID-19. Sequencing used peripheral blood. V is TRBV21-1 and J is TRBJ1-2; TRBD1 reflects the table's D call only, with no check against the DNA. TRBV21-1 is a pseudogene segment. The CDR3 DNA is TGTGCCAGCAGCAAAGTCCTTATTGAAGACACCAACAGGTTTAACTATGGCTACACCTTC. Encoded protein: CASSKVLIEDTNRFNYGYTF.